These T cell receptor beta chains were read from a single sample in a study of blood T cells in healthy people across ages. TCRdb re-called the 5' RACE reads with MiXCR, one entry per CDR3 protein. The table lists over 600,000 distinct CDR3 sequences, around half of them singletons. The sequencing input was blood. The receptors stem from a man older than 75 in good health. The CDR3 runs from the conserved cysteine through the conserved F or W.

>TRBV12-3/TRBV12-4
CASSFNGEKLFF
>TRBV10-3
CAIGPGPSSYNEQFF
>TRBV2
CASSPSSGYSYNEQYF
>TRBV5-1
CASSLVSSGRDEQFF
>TRBV5-1
CASSWEQGFGNEQFF
>TRBV12-3/TRBV12-4
CASSEGARSLSSYEQYF
>TRBV29-1
CSVDIGLADEETQYF
>TRBV20-1
CSATDRGRPGGYEQYF
>TRBV2
CASTGQRSYEQYF
>TRBV20-1
CSARRAGVVDTQYF
>TRBV9
CASSVRDNYGYTF
>TRBV9
CASSLSLGSREYF
>TRBV11-3
CASSSRLAEWDTQYF
>TRBV5-1
CASSETRQGNEQFF
>TRBV27
CASSLETGFAQYF
>TRBV10-3
CAISEGQKYGYTF
>TRBV3-1
CAGSQDTESSYNEQFF
>TRBV7-2
CATRMREGRSEQFF
>TRBV28
CASSLSAGEEKLFF
>TRBV10-3
CAISDWVGGLGNSNYGYTF
>TRBV5-1
CASSPGQGFWEQYF
>TRBV2
CASSERPTTRELFF
>TRBV20-1
CSAGTSGRSNEQFF
>TRBV24-1
CATSDLDPRTGRTEAFF
>TRBV9
CASSVSVTSSYNEQYF
>TRBV20-1
CSARKYNSIYNEQFF
>TRBV7-2
CASSSYREPAYGYTF
>TRBV27
CASSTSGVHNEQYF
>TRBV7-2
CASSLTRREGSNEQYF
>TRBV20-1
CSANPLLAGEYNEQFF
>TRBV29-1
CSVEIPTGTYEQYF
>TRBV30
CAWSVTSGSRGQFF
>TRBV14
CASSQEGGDTQYF
>TRBV6-2/TRBV6-3
CASSYPTGEGTGELFF
>TRBV2
CASSIRLAGGETQYF
>TRBV20-1
CSASGSLADQETQYF
>TRBV7-9
CASSFDGTESPLHF
>TRBV20-1
CSPLDHQSYEQYF
>TRBV7-9
CASSLRTGSDTQYF